This T cell receptor beta chain was sequenced during a study of cytomegalovirus exposure and HLA in healthy donors. As for the study in general: Earlier findings included about 120 million unique TCR beta sequences obtained from 150 million to 200 million T cells. Findings of the study overall: There were approximately 150 TCR beta chains listed as cytomegalovirus-associated. No immune exposure information besides CMV serostatus was available. Later analysis demonstrated an association between a missense DCLRE1C variant and TCR beta V- and J-gene trimming.

Comments on this clone: Its antigen remains unknown.

The CDR3 has 15 residues. From germline, CDR1 is SGHTA and CDR2 FQGTGA. Between the trimmed V and J ends, which lost 0 bases and 3 bases, there was a span of 11 bases. With 60 Vbeta and 13 Jbeta primers, the PCR was carried out. Clones were read by immunoSEQ multiplex PCR, and TCRdb kept only the in-frame ones, dropping some. The sample totals about 160,000 clones; its top ten clones hold about 1.2%. The rearrangement links TRBV7-3 to TRBJ1-1, with D unclear. The sequence was obtained from a woman in her fifties or sixties in good health and CMV-seronegative. Source material: PBMCs. DNA of the CDR3: TGTGCCAGCAGCTTAACTTACGCAGGATACACTGAAGCTTTCTTT. As protein: CASSLTYAGYTEAFF.